The text below deals with one TCR beta chain. TCRdb processed the 5' RACE reads again and assigns one entry to each CDR3 protein, with no DNA. Its table records under 600,000 distinct CDR3 sequences. CDR3 length equals 15 residues. Per the germline V gene, CDR1 is SGHTA and CDR2 is FQGNSA. The data derive from a study of T cells expressing NK-cell markers. The sequence came from a woman aged 50 to 60 in good health. The material sequenced was blood T cells: a sorted CD56 or NKG2C T cell subset, CD4+ or CD8+ T cells, or bulk PBMC T cells (not recorded which). The chain joins TRBV7-2 to TRBJ2-5; the TCRdb D gene call, TRBD2, has no DNA to confirm it. The CDR3 here is CASSLAGPQRETQYF.